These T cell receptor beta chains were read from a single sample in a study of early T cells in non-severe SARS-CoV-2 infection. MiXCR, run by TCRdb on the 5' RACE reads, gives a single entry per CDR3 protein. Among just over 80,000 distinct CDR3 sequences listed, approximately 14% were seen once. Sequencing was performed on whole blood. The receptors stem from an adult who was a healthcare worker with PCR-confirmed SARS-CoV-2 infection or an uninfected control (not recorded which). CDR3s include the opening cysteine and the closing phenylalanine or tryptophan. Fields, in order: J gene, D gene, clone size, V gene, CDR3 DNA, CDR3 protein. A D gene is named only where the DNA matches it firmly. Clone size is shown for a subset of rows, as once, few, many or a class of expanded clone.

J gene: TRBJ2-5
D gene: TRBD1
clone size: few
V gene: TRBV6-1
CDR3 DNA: TGTGCCAGCAGTGATGGGGACAGGGCGAGGATCCGGGCCCAGTACTTC
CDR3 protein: CASSDGDRARIRAQYF

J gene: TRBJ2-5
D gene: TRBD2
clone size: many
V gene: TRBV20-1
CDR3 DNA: TGCAGTGCTAGAGATAGCGAGCGGGGGGGCTTAGAGACCCAGTACTTC
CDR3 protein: CSARDSERGGLETQYF

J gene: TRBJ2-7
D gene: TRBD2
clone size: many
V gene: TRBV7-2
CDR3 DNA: TGTGCCAGCAGCTTAGCTAGCGGGACCTACGAGCAGTACTTC
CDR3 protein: CASSLASGTYEQYF

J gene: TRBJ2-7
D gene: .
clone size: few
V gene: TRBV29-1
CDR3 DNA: TGCAGCGTTGAAGGGACAGTCTACGAGCAGTACTTC
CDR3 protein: CSVEGTVYEQYF

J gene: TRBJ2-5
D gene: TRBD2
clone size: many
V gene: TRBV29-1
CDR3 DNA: TGCAGCGTTGACGGGCTAGCGGGGGGGCAAGAGACCCAGTACTTC
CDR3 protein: CSVDGLAGGQETQYF

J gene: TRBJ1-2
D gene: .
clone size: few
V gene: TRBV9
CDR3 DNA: TGTGCCAGCAGCGTAGATCCGGCGATCTATGGCTACACCTTC
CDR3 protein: CASSVDPAIYGYTF

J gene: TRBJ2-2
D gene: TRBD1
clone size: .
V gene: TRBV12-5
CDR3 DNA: TGTGCTAGTGGTTTGGTGGGACAGATGAACACCGGGGAGCTGTTTTTT
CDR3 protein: CASGLVGQMNTGELFF

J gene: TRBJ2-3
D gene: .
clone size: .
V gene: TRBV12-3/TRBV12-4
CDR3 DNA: TGTGCCAGCACGCACCGGACAGTTGGAGATACGCAGTATTTT
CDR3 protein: CASTHRTVGDTQYF

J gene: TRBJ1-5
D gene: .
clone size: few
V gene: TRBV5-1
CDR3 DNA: TGCGCCAGCAGCGGCACGAGGACGGGGCGAGGGGGTAATCAGCCCCAGCATTTT
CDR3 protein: CASSGTRTGRGGNQPQHF

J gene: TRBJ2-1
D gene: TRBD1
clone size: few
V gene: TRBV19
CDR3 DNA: TGTGCCAGTAGAAGACAGGGTCCGTCCGATGAGCAGTTCTTC
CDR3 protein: CASRRQGPSDEQFF

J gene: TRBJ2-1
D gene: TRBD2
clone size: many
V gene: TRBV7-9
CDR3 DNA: TGTGCCAGCAGCCAGACTAGCGGGGGGGCTGGTGAGCAGTTCTTC
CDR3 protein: CASSQTSGGAGEQFF

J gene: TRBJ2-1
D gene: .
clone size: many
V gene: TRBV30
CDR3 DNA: TGTGCCTGGAGTGTAGCTTTTAATGAGCAGTTCTTC
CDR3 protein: CAWSVAFNEQFF

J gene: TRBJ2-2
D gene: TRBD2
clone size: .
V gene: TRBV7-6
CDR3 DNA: TGTGCCAGCAGCTCCCCTGGTCGGGGGGGATCTATCGGGGAGCTGTTTTTT
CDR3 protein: CASSSPGRGGSIGELFF

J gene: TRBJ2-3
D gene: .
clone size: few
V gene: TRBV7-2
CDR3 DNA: TGTGCCACCGGAAGAGGGGGGACAGATACGCAGTATTTT
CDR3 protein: CATGRGGTDTQYF

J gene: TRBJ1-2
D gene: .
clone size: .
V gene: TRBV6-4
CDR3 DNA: TGTGCCAGCAGGGATTGGAAGGGCCCGCCTGGGGGCTACACCTTC
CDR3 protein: CASRDWKGPPGGYTF

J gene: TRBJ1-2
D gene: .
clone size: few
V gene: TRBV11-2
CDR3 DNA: TGTGCCAGCAGCTTAAATCAGGGTCGGCATGGCTACACCTTC
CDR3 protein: CASSLNQGRHGYTF

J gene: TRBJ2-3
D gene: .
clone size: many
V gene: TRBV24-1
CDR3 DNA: TGTGCCACCAGTGATAACTCCCAGGGACCTAGCACAGATACGCAGTATTTT
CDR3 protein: CATSDNSQGPSTDTQYF

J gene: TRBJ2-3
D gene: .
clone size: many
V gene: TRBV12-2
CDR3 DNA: TGTGCAAGTCGCTTGCCCCTAGAGGGTTTT
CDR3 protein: CASRLPLEGF

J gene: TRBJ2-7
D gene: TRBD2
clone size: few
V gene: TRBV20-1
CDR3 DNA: TGCAGTGCCCAAACAGGGACTAGCGGCTCCTACGAGCAGTACTTC
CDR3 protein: CSAQTGTSGSYEQYF

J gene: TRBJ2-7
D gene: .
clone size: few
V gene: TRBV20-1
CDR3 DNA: TGCAGTGCTAGAGATAGTCAGGCGCGTTTCTACGAGCAGTACTTC
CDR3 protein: CSARDSQARFYEQYF

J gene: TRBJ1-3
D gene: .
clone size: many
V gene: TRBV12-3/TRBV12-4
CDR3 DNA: TGTGCCAGCTCCAGAGGGGTCTCTGGAAACACCATATATTTT
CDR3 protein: CASSRGVSGNTIYF

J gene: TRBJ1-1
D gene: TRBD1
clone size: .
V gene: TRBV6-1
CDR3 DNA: TGTGCCAGCAGTGGAGGGGACAGGGGGCGAACTGAAGCTTTCTTT
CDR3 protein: CASSGGDRGRTEAFF

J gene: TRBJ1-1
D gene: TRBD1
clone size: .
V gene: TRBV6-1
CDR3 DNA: TGTGCCAGCAGTGGAAGAAACAGGGGGATCGTGAACACTGAAGCTTTCTTT
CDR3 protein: CASSGRNRGIVNTEAFF

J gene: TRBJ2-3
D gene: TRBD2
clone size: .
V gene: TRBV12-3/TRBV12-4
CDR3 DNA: TGTGCCAGCAGGAAGCGGGGGGGAGGCACAGATACGCAGTATTTT
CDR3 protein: CASRKRGGGTDTQYF

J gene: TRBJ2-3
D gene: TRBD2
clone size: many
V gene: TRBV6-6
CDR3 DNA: TGTGCCAGCAGTTTCTTTGCGGCGGGGGGACGCACAGATACGCAGTATTTT
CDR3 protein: CASSFFAAGGRTDTQYF

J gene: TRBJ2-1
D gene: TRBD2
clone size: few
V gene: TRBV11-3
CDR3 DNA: TGTGCCAGCAGCTTGGGACTAGCGGGGGCCAACTACAATGAGCAGTTCTTC
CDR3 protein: CASSLGLAGANYNEQFF

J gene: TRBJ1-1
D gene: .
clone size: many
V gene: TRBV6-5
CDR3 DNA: TGTGCCAGCAGTTACTCGACGGGGGCGTGGGGCACTGAAGCTTTCTTT
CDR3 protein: CASSYSTGAWGTEAFF

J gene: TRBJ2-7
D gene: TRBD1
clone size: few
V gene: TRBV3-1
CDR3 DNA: TGTGCCAGCAGCCTGGGACAGGATTCGCGGGAGCAGTACTTC
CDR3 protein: CASSLGQDSREQYF

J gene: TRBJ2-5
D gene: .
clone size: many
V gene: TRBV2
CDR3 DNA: TGTGCCAGCAGTGCGGGGCTACACCAAGAGACCCAGTACTTC
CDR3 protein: CASSAGLHQETQYF

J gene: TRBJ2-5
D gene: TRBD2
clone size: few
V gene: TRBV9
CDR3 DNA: TGTGCCAGCAGCGCGGTTAGCGGGGGGCAAGAGACCCAGTACTTC
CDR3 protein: CASSAVSGGQETQYF

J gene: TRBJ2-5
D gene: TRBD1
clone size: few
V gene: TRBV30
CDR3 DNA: TGTGCCTGGAGGGAGACAGGGGGCGGCGAGACCCAGTACTTC
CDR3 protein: CAWRETGGGETQYF

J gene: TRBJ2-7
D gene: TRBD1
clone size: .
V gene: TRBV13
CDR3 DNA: TGTGCCAGCAGCATCACTCCGGGACAGGGATACCTCTACGAGCAGTACTTC
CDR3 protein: CASSITPGQGYLYEQYF

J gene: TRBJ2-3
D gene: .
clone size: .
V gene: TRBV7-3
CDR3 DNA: TGTGCCAGCAGCTATCAGGGATCGCTCAATACGCAGTATTTT
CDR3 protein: CASSYQGSLNTQYF

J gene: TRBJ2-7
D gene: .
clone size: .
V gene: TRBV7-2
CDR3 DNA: TGTGCCAGCAGCCCAATTAACCTGGCGGGGAAAAAGAGAGAGCAGTACTTC
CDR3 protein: CASSPINLAGKKREQYF

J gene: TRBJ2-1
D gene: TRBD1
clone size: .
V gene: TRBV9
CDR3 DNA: TGTGCCAGCAGCGACAGGGGGATCTCCTACAATGAGCAGTTCTTC
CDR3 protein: CASSDRGISYNEQFF

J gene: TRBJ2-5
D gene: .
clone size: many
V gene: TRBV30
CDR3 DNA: TGTGCTACTGATCCCGGGTTGGGAAAGACCCAGTACTTC
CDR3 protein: CATDPGLGKTQYF

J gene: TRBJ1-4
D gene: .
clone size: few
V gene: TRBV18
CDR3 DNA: TGTGCCAGCTCACCTTTGGCCAGGAGCGCGACTAATGAAAAACTGTTTTTT
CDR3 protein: CASSPLARSATNEKLFF

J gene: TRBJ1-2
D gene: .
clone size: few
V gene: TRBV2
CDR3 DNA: TGTGCCAGCAGTGAAGAGAACTATGGCTACACCTTC
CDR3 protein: CASSEENYGYTF

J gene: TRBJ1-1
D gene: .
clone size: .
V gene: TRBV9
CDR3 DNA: TGTGCCAGCAGCGCAGCGGGATATGTCACTGAAGCTTTCTTT
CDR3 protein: CASSAAGYVTEAFF

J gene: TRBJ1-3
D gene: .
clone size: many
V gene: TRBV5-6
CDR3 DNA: TGTGCCAGCAGGCCAGGCGGAGGCGTCTCTGGAAACACCATATATTTT
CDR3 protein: CASRPGGGVSGNTIYF

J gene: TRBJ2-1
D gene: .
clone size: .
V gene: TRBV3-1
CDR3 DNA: TGTGCCAGCAGCCACCGTGAGGGTAAGGATGAGCAGTTCTTC
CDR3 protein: CASSHREGKDEQFF

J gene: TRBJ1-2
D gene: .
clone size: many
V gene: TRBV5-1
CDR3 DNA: TGCGCCAGCAGCTTGGTCGAGTTCCCCAACTATGGCTACACCTTC
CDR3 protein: CASSLVEFPNYGYTF

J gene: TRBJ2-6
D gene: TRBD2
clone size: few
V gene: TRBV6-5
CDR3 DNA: TGTGCCAGCAGCCTATTAGCGGGGGGCCCCAGCTCCGTCCTGACTTTC
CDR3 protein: CASSLLAGGPSSVLTF

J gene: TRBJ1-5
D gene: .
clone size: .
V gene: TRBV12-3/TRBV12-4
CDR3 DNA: TGTGCCAGCAGTTTGGGGGTAGGTAATCAGCCCCAGCATTTT
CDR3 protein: CASSLGVGNQPQHF